The 18 T cell receptor beta chains below all came from one sample that was sequenced in a study of OX40 agonist ivuxolimab in advanced cancers. Sequenced by immunoSEQ multiplex PCR; TCRdb stores in-frame clones only, minus some. The data contain nearly 80,000 clones, approximately 84% of them singletons. The sequenced sample was CD4+ or CD8+ T cells sorted from blood, obtained in a trial of the OX40 agonist ivuxolimab. These TCRs come from an adult with an advanced solid tumor such as melanoma, head and neck, liver or kidney cancer.

The V call is TRBV9, the J call TRBJ2-5; 10 bases fit TRBD2. Unmatched junction bases numbered 4, after V lost 4 bases and J lost 4 bases. This CDR3 has 14 residues. Germline V gene sequence: CDR1 SGDLS, CDR2 YYNGEE. CDR3 bases: TGTGCCAGCAGCTACTCTAGCGGGAGAGAGACCCAGTACTTC. Translation gives CASSYSSGRETQYF.

This chain links TRBV10-3 with TRBJ1-2; 7 bases are a match to TRBD1. The CDR3 is 12 amino acids. J was trimmed by 6 bases and V by 7 bases; bases with no gene match: 5. The germline V gene has CDR1 ENHRY and CDR2 SYGVKD. CDR3 sequence: CAIKRTGNGYTF. CDR3 in DNA: TGTGCCATCAAAAGGACAGGCAATGGCTACACCTTC.

The genes are TRBV5-1 and TRBJ1-6; no definite D call. The CDR3 runs 15 residues. Germline CDR1 and CDR2: SGHRS and YFSETQ. V dropped 4 bases and J dropped 0 bases, with 8 bases sitting between them. CDR3 sequence: CASSPQASYNSPLHF. CDR3 DNA: TGCGCCAGCAGCCCCCAGGCCTCCTATAATTCACCCCTCCACTTT.

The CDR3 loop is CASSPFNPPNEQFF. DNA for the CDR3: TGTGCCAGCAGCCCTTTCAATCCACCCAATGAGCAGTTCTTC. The chain has TRBV7-9 and TRBJ2-1; the D is unclear. Germline values: CDR1 SEHNR, CDR2 FQNEAQ (reference sequence). CDR3 length: 14 residues. V was shortened by 5 bases and J by 6 bases, with 14 bases between the two germline ends.

The chain recombines TRBV30 with TRBJ2-7, with 12 bases lining up with TRBD2. Germline CDR1 GTSNPN, CDR2 SVGIG (reference sequence). The CDR3 covers 16 residues. After removal of 5 bases from V and 2 bases from J, the junction contained 10 bases not matched to a gene. CDR3 coding DNA: TGTGCCTGGGCTGCAAAACTAGCGGGGGGAGCCTACGAGCAGTACTTC. It encodes CAWAAKLAGGAYEQYF. The whole variable domain, filled in from reference TRBV30 and TRBJ2-7, reads SQTIHQWPATLVQPVGSPLSLECTVEGTSNPNLYWYRQAAGRGLQLLFYSVGIGQISSEVPQNLSASRPQDRQFILSSKKLLLSDSGFYLCAWAAKLAGGAYEQYFGPGTRLTVT.

This clone occurred a few times. J is TRBJ1-5 and V is TRBV5-1, with D hard to call. Germline CDR1 reads SGHRS; CDR2 reads YFSETQ. V was trimmed by 3 bases and J by 4 bases, leaving 14 bases between them. This CDR3 spans 15 amino acids. CDR3 DNA sequence: TGCGCCAGCAGCTACGGCGCCGGTGCAAATCAGCCCCAGCATTTT. Its protein is CASSYGAGANQPQHF. Variable domain in full (rest from reference TRBV5-1 and TRBJ1-5): KAGVTQTPRYLIKTRGQQVTLSCSPISGHRSVSWYQQTPGQGLQFLFEYFSETQRNKGNFPGRFSGRQFSNSRSEMNVSTLELGDSALYLCASSYGAGANQPQHFGDGTRLSIL.

The chain couples TRBV7-9 to TRBJ1-5, with 7 bases matching TRBD1. V trimming: 5 bases; J trimming: 0 bases; junction bases outside the gene matches: 4. The CDR3 length is 15 residues. The germline CDR1 and CDR2 sequences are SEHNR and FQNEAQ (reference sequence). The CDR3 bases are TGTGCCAGCAGCCAAACAGGGGTTAGCAATCAGCCCCAGCATTTT. Amino acids: CASSQTGVSNQPQHF.

The chain joins TRBV2 to TRBJ2-3, with TRBD2 identical over 13 bases. This CDR3 has 16 amino acids. Germline CDR1 is SNHLY and CDR2 is FYNNEI. V was clipped by 4 bases and J by 2 bases; unmatched bases: 3. CDR3 sequence (DNA): TGTGCCAGCAGTGGGACTAGCGGGAGTCCCACAGATACGCAGTATTTT. It codes for CASSGTSGSPTDTQYF.

The count of this clone is one. The chain joins TRBV5-1 to TRBJ1-5; 7 nucleotides match TRBD1. The CDR3 extends over 15 amino acids. With V trimmed by 0 bases and J by 4 bases, 4 bases remained unmatched. Per the germline V gene, CDR1 is SGHRS and CDR2 is YFSETQ. The CDR3 nucleotides read TGCGCCAGCAGCTTGGGTGACAGGGAAAATCAGCCCCAGCATTTT. This gives the protein CASSLGDRENQPQHF.

The chain employs TRBV25-1 and TRBJ2-3; no definite D call. The V gene's germline CDR1 is MGHDK and CDR2 SYGVNS. Trimming took off 4 bases at V and 0 bases at J, with 5 bases between the two ends. This CDR3 region has 13 residues. This CDR3 reads CASSASSTDTQYF. The CDR3 DNA reads as TGTGCCAGCAGTGCCTCAAGCACAGATACGCAGTATTTT.

The rearrangement uses TRBV7-2 and TRBJ1-5; 8 nucleotides align to TRBD1. This CDR3 contains 15 residues. The germline gives CDR1 SGHTA, CDR2 FQGNSA. Losses at the gene ends were 9 bases for V and 5 bases for J; bases not matched to a gene: 12. CDR3 sequence reads: CARRAGQGWYQPQHF. For the CDR3, the DNA is TGTGCCAGAAGAGCAGGACAGGGCTGGTATCAGCCCCAGCATTTT. Full variable domain (rest looked up from reference TRBV7-2 and TRBJ1-5): GAGVSQSPSNKVTEKGKDVELRCDPISGHTALYWYRQSLGQGLEFLIYFQGNSAPDKSGLPSDRFSAERTGGSVSTLTIQRTQQEDSAVYLCARRAGQGWYQPQHFGDGTRLSIL.

This clone occurred once. The chain employs TRBV5-4 and TRBJ2-6; maybe TRBD2 (5 bases). The V end lost 2 bases, the J end lost 0 bases, and 12 bases lay between the germline ends. CDR3 size: 17 residues. CDR1 is SGHNT and CDR2 is YYREEE in the germline V gene (reference sequence). CDR3 sequence reads: CASSFSQRPSGANVLTF. The CDR3 DNA sequence: TGTGCCAGCAGCTTCAGCCAGCGGCCCTCTGGGGCCAACGTCCTGACTTTC.

The chain combines TRBV11-3 with TRBJ2-2, with 10 bases lining up with TRBD1. The CDR3 covers 16 residues. Germline assignment: CDR1 SGHNT and CDR2 YENEEA. Trimming at V came to 5 bases and at J to 6 bases, leaving 9 bases not matched to a gene. The CDR3 is CASSDRDRGNAGELFF. CDR3 sequence (DNA): TGTGCCAGCAGCGACCGGGACAGGGGAAATGCCGGGGAGCTGTTTTTT.

The chain links TRBV5-8 to TRBJ2-3, with D possibly TRBD2 on 6 matching bases. The CDR3 is 13 amino acids. Trimming removed 1 base at V and 5 bases at J, with 8 bases between. CDR1 is SGHTS, CDR2 YDEGEE, per germline. The CDR3 reads CASSLPGRDTQYF. The CDR3 region has the DNA TGTGCCAGCAGCTTGCCCGGGAGAGATACGCAGTATTTT. The full variable domain, with the rest looked up from reference TRBV5-8 and TRBJ2-3, is EAGVTQSPTHLIKTRGQQATLRCSPISGHTSVYWYQQALGLGLQFLLWYDEGEERNRGNFPPRFSGRQFPNYSSELNVNALELEDSALYLCASSLPGRDTQYFGPGTRLTVL.

The V gene is TRBV6-1, the J gene TRBJ2-1; D may match TRBD1 or TRBD2 (6 bases each). This CDR3 has 14 amino acids. V shed 7 bases and J shed 7 bases, with 17 bases lying between them. Germline V gene data show CDR1 as MNHNS and CDR2 as SASEGT. The CDR3 sequence is CASMPRGRANEQFF. The CDR3 nucleotides read TGTGCCAGCATGCCCCGGGGGCGCGCTAATGAGCAGTTCTTC.

This clone was seen only once. The CDR3 sequence: CASSLTGRTEAFF. The CDR3 region has the DNA TGCGCCAGCAGCTTGACAGGACGGACTGAAGCTTTCTTT. This chain connects TRBV4-3 to TRBJ1-1; possibly TRBD1 for D (6 bases). This CDR3 has 13 residues. CDR1 and CDR2 (germline): LGHNA, YSLEER. Deletions cut 5 bases from V and 5 bases from J, with 12 bases between.

The rearrangement joins TRBV5-6 to TRBJ1-4; weak D call: TRBD1 (6 bases). The CDR3 consists of 14 residues. V was pared by 2 bases and J by 8 bases, with 13 bases between. Germline V gene data show CDR1 as SGHDT and CDR2 as YYEEEE. The DNA for the CDR3 is TGTGCCAGCAGCTTCAAGGGGGTAGGGGAAAAACTGTTTTTT. It is translated as CASSFKGVGEKLFF.

The CDR3 region has the DNA TGTGCCAGCAGCGTAGCGCTGGCGGCCTTCTACAATGAGCAGTTCTTC. Residues: CASSVALAAFYNEQFF. V gene TRBV9 combines with J gene TRBJ2-1, with unresolved D. V was cut by 0 bases and J by 3 bases, with 13 bases left in between. Germline V gene sequence: CDR1 SGDLS, CDR2 YYNGEE. The CDR3 has 16 residues.